The sequence of this T cell receptor (beta chain) was determined in a study of OX40 agonist ivuxolimab in advanced cancers. Study in general: Enrolled patients in dose escalation had cancers that were hepatocellular carcinoma, melanoma, renal cell or head and neck cancer. Participants averaged approximately 60 years of age (range about 23 to 90) and were roughly 80% male. Regarding the study as a whole: At doses 0.1 to 3.0 mg/kg, CD4+ and CD8+ clones expanded. There were, on average, more expanded clones in CD8+ T cells than in CD4+.

The V and J ends lost 4 bases and 6 bases respectively, with 14 bases between them. CDR1 and CDR2 (germline): SGHRS, YFSETQ. This CDR3 comprises 13 residues. Concerning this clone: Antigen specificity is unknown. A much larger clone is a single base away; this may be a read error. Distinct nucleotide sequences in the sample also encode this CDR3.

The protocol was immunoSEQ multiplex PCR, while the TCRdb copy is restricted to in-frame clones and leaves out a portion. The sample records about 20,000 clones, 83% being singletons. The TCR originated in an adult with an advanced solid tumor such as melanoma, head and neck, liver or kidney cancer. The source was CD4+ or CD8+ T cells sorted from blood, collected in a trial of the OX40 agonist ivuxolimab. V is TRBV5-1 and J is TRBJ2-7; a weak D match, TRBD2 (6 bases). The DNA for the CDR3 is TGCGCCAGCAGCGCCACTAGCTTCTCCGAGCAGTACTTC. Translated, it gives CASSATSFSEQYF.